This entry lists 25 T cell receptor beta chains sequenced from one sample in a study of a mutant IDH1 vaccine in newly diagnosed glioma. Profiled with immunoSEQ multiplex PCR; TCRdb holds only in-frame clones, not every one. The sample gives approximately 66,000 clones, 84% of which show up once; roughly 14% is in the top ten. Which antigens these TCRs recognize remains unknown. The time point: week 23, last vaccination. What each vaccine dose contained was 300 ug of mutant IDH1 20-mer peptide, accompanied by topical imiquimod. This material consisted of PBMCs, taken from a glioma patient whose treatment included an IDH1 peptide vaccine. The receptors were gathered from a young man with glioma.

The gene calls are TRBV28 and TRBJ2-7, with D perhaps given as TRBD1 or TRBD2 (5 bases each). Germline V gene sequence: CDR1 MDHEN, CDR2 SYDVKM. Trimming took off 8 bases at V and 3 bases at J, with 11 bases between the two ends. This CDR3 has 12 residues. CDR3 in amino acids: CASRDANYEQYF. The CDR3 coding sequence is TGTGCCAGCCGGGACGCGAACTACGAGCAGTACTTC.

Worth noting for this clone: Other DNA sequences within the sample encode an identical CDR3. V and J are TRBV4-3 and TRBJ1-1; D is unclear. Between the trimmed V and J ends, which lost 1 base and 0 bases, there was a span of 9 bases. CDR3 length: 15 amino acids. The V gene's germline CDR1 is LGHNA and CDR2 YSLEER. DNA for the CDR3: TGCGCCAGCAGCCAAGTGGCCGACATGAACACTGAAGCTTTCTTT. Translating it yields CASSQVADMNTEAFF.

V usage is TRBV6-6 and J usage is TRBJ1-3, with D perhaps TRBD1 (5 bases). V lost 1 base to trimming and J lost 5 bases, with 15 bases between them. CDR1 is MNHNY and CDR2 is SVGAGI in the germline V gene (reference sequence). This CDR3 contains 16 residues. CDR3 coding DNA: TGTGCCAGCAGTTACTTCCCCAGAGGGGTGAGAAACACCATATATTTT. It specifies CASSYFPRGVRNTIYF.

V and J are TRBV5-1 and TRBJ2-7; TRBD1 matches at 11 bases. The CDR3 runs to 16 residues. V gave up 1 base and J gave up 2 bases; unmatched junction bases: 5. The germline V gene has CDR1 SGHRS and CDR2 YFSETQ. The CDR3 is CASSLSPGQGAYEQYF. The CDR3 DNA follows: TGCGCCAGCAGCTTGTCCCCGGGACAGGGGGCCTACGAGCAGTACTTC.

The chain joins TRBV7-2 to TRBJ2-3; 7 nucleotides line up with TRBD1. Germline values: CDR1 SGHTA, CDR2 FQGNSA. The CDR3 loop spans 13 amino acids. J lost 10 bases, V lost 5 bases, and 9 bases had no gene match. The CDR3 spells CASSPYSGTAQYF. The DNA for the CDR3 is TGTGCCAGCAGCCCCTACAGTGGGACAGCGCAGTATTTT.

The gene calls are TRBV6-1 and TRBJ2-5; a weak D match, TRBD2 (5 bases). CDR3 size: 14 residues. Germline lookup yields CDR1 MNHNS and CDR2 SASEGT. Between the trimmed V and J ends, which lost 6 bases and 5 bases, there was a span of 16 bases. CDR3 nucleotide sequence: TGTGCCAGCAGCCTCGCCCAAAGCGGCGAGACCCAGTACTTC. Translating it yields CASSLAQSGETQYF.

CDR3 protein: CAFPLAGLTDTQYF. The CDR3 DNA follows: TGTGCCTTTCCATTAGCGGGCCTGACAGATACGCAGTATTTT. J is TRBJ2-3 and V is TRBV30; 7 nucleotides match TRBD2. The CDR3 is 14 residues long. Per germline, CDR1 GTSNPN and CDR2 SVGIG (reference sequence). V was clipped by 7 bases and J by 3 bases; unmatched bases: 10. The entire variable domain, with the rest obtained from reference TRBV30 and TRBJ2-3, is as follows: SQTIHQWPATLVQPVGSPLSLECTVEGTSNPNLYWYRQAAGRGLQLLFYSVGIGQISSEVPQNLSASRPQDRQFILSSKKLLLSDSGFYLCAFPLAGLTDTQYFGPGTRLTVL.

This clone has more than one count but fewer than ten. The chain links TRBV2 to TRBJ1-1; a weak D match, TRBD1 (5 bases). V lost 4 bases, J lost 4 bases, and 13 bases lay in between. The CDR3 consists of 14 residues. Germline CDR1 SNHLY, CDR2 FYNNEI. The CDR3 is CASSGFFGGTEAFF. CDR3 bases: TGTGCCAGCAGTGGGTTTTTCGGGGGCACTGAAGCTTTCTTT.

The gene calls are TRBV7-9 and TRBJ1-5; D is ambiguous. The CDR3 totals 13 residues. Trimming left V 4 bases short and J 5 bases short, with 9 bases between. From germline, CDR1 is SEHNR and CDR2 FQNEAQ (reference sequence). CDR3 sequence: CASSSYVDQPQHF. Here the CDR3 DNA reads TGTGCCAGCAGCTCTTACGTAGATCAGCCCCAGCATTTT. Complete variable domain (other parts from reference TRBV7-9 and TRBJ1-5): DTGVSQNPRHKITKRGQNVTFRCDPISEHNRLYWYRQTLGQGPEFLTYFQNEAQLEKSRLLSDRFSAERPKGSFSTLEIQRTEQGDSAMYLCASSSYVDQPQHFGDGTRLSIL.

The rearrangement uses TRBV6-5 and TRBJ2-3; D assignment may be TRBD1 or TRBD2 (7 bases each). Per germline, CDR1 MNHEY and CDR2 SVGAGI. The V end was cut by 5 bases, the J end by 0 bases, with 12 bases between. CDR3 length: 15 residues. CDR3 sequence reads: CASSRAGQSTDTQYF. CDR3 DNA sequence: TGTGCCAGCAGTCGAGCGGGACAGAGCACAGATACGCAGTATTTT.

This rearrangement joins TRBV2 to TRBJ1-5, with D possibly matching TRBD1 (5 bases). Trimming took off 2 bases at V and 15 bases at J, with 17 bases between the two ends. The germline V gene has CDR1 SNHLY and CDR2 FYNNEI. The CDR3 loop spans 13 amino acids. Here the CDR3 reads CASSESRPVGRHF. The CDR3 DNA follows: TGTGCCAGCAGTGAAAGCCGACCGGTGGGACGGCATTTT.

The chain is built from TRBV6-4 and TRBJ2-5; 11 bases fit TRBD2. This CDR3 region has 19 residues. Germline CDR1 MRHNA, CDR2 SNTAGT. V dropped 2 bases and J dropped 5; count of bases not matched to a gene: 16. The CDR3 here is CASSDLGELAGAVEETQYF. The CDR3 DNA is TGTGCCAGCAGTGACCTAGGCGAACTAGCGGGAGCAGTGGAGGAGACCCAGTACTTC.

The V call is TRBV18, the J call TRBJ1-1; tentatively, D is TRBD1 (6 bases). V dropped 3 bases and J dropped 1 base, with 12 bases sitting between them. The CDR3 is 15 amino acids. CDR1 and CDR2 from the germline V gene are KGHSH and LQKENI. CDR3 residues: CASSPSTDRNTEAFF. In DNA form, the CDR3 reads TGTGCCAGCTCACCTTCAACGGACAGGAACACTGAAGCTTTCTTT.

The DNA of the CDR3 is TGTGCCAGCAGTTTATCGAAGGGGACTGAAGCTTTCTTT. This gives the protein CASSLSKGTEAFF. The V gene is TRBV27, the J gene TRBJ1-1, with D perhaps TRBD1 (5 bases). Germline V gene lookup returns CDR1 MNHEY and CDR2 SMNVEV (reference sequence). The CDR3 extends over 13 amino acids. The V gene lost 0 bases and the J gene lost 5 bases, with 7 bases spanning the gap.

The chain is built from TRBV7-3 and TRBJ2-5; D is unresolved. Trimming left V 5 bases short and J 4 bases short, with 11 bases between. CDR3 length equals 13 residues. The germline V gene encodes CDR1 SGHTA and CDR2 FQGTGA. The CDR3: CASSADGPETQYF. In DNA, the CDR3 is TGTGCCAGCAGCGCCGACGGCCCAGAGACCCAGTACTTC.

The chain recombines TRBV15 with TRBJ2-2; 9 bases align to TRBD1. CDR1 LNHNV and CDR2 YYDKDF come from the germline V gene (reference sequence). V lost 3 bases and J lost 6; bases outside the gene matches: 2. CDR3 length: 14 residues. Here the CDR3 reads CATSRGQGSGELFF. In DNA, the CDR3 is TGTGCCACCAGCAGGGGACAGGGATCCGGGGAGCTGTTTTTT.

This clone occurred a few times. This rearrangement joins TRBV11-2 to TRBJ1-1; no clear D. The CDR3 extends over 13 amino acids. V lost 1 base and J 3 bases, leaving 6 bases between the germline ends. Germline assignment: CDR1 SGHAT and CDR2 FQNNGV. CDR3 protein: CASSLARHTEAFF. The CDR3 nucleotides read TGTGCCAGCAGCTTAGCCAGGCACACTGAAGCTTTCTTT.

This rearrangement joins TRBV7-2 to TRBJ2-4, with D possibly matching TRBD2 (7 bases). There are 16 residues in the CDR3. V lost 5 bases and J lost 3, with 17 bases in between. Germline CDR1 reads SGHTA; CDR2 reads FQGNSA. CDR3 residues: CASSPEGGLIKNIQYF. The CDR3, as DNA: TGTGCCAGCAGCCCTGAGGGGGGGTTAATCAAAAACATTCAGTACTTC.

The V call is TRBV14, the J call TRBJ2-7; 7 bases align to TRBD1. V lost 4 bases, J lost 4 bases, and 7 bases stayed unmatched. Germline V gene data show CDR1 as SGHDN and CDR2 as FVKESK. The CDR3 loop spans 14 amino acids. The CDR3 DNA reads TGTGCCAGCAGCCGCCTAGGGGACAGTTACGAGCAGTACTTC. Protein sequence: CASSRLGDSYEQYF.

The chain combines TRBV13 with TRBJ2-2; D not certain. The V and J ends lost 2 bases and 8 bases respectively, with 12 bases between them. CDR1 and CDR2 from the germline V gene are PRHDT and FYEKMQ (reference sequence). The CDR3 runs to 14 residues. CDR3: CASSLFGVAGELFF. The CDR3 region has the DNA TGTGCCAGCAGCTTATTTGGGGTTGCAGGGGAGCTGTTTTTT.

CDR3 protein: CASSRLQARSYEQYF. The CDR3 coding sequence is TGTGCCAGCAGCCGTCTACAGGCTCGCTCCTACGAGCAGTACTTC. This chain uses TRBV27 with TRBJ2-7; a possible D gene is TRBD1 (5 bases). Trimming removed 6 bases from V and 0 bases from J, with 15 bases in between. The germline CDR1 and CDR2 sequences are MNHEY and SMNVEV (reference sequence). This CDR3 has 15 amino acids.

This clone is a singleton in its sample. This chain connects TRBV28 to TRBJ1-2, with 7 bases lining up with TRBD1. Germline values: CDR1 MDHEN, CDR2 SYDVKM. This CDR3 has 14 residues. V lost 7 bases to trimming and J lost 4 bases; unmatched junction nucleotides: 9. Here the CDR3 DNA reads TGTGCCAGCATCGGATCAGGGGGATTCTATGGCTACACCTTC. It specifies CASIGSGGFYGYTF.

The CDR3 sequence: CASSSPDRAGANVLTF. Here the CDR3 DNA reads TGTGCCAGCAGCTCCCCGGACAGAGCAGGGGCCAACGTCCTGACTTTC. The chain joins TRBV7-9 to TRBJ2-6, with D perhaps matching TRBD1 (6 bases). Germline loops: CDR1 SEHNR, CDR2 FQNEAQ (reference sequence). The V gene lost 4 bases and the J gene lost 4 bases, with 14 bases spanning the gap. The CDR3 covers 16 residues.

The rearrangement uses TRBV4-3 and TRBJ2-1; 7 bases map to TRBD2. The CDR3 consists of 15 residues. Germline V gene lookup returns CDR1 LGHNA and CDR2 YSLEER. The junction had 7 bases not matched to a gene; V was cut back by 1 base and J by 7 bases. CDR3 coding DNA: TGCGCCAGCAGCCAAGGCGCGGGGGTTTGGAATGAGCAGTTCTTC. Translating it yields CASSQGAGVWNEQFF.

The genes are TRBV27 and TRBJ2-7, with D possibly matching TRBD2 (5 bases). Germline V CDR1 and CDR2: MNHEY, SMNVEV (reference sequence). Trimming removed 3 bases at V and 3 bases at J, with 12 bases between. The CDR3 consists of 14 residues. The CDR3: CASSLRGSNYEQYF. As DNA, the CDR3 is TGTGCCAGCAGTTTGCGTGGGAGTAACTACGAGCAGTACTTC.